The present T cell receptor beta chain was sequenced within a study of blood T cell repertoires in COVID-19. Study in general: The cDNA or gDNA used as material had been derived from T cells, B-cell-depleted T cells, or PBMCs.

Germline values: CDR1 LNHDA, CDR2 SQIVND (reference sequence). The CDR3 sequence is 13 residues long. V gave up 3 bases and J gave up 7 bases, with 9 bases separating them. The study drew participants aged about 18 to 90 years from 20 to 30 US areas. Which cohort a participant joined came from the clinical history participants gave. Original methodology: Reference gene primer amplification gave nucleated cell count estimates. This table comes from immunoSEQ multiplex PCR, and its TCRdb copy is limited to in-frame clones, with some not included. Clone size and the V and J calls come from that table; the DNA yielded D and trimming. The sample holds about 270,000 clones; just under 90% are singletons and the top ten take over 4%.

The V gene is TRBV19, the J gene TRBJ1-4; D is unclear. The clonotype was recovered from a woman aged 25 to 39 with acute COVID-19. Sequenced sample: PBMCs or T cells enriched from blood (not recorded which). For the CDR3, the DNA is TGTGCCAGTAGTATGAGGCGGGTTGAAAAACTGTTTTTT. It encodes CASSMRRVEKLFF.